Below are 5 T cell receptor beta chains sequenced from a single sample in a study of Ad26.COV2.S vaccination and SARS-CoV-2 variants (dated by TCRdb to the early 2020s). The library came from the immunoSEQ multiplex PCR assay. TCRdb provides this immuneACCESS table in a form limited to in-frame rearrangements. Some clones are lacking; in checked studies, under half of them reflect an unresolved V gene, and why the rest are absent is not known. The sample contains hundreds of thousands of clones, roughly nine tenths of them found a single time. In total, the top ten clones hold 3.9% of the sample. In light of the paper, this sample's time point label describes: individuals recovered from natural SARS-CoV-2 infection. This sample comprised peripheral blood, obtained after recovery from COVID-19. The receptors shown here come from a human donor who had recovered from COVID-19.

The chain carries TRBV3-1 (or the pseudogene TRBV3-2) and TRBJ1-1; D remains ambiguous. V lost 1 base and J 1 base, leaving 10 bases between the germline ends. This CDR3 is built from 15 residues. Germline CDR1 is LGHDT and CDR2 is YNNKEL (reference sequence). The CDR3 sequence: CASSQARTENTEAFF. CDR3 sequence (DNA): TGTGCCAGCAGCCAAGCCCGGACGGAGAACACTGAAGCTTTCTTT.

The gene calls are TRBV9 and TRBJ2-3; TRBD1 aligns across 7 bases. The CDR3 length is 16 residues. CDR1 and CDR2 from the germline V gene are SGDLS and YYNGEE. The J segment lost 4 bases and the V segment lost 0 bases, leaving 8 bases of the junction unmatched. Here the CDR3 reads CASSVDARGSADTQYF. CDR3 sequence (DNA): TGTGCCAGCAGCGTAGACGCCAGGGGGAGTGCAGATACGCAGTATTTT.

This chain joins TRBV6-5 and TRBJ2-3, with 7 nucleotides matching TRBD1. The germline CDR1 and CDR2 sequences are MNHEY and SVGAGI. This CDR3 contains 15 residues. Losses at the gene ends were 0 bases for V and 5 bases for J; bases not matched to a gene: 5. The CDR3 sequence is CASSYSSRDRDTQYF. The CDR3 region has the DNA TGTGCCAGCAGTTACTCCAGCAGGGACAGAGATACGCAGTATTTT.

This chain uses TRBV29-1 with TRBJ1-2; no reliable D call. The CDR3 is 13 amino acids. Trimming took 0 bases from V and 4 from J, leaving 9 bases between them. The V gene's germline CDR1 is SQVTM and CDR2 ANQGSEA. The CDR3 loop reads CSVEENGIYGYTF. CDR3 bases: TGCAGCGTTGAAGAAAATGGAATCTATGGCTACACCTTC.

This rearrangement joins TRBV7-2 to TRBJ1-6; perhaps TRBD1 as D (5 bases). Per germline, CDR1 SGHTA and CDR2 FQGNSA. This CDR3 has 15 residues. V lost 1 base and J lost 7, with 11 bases in between. The CDR3 DNA reads TGTGCCAGCAGCTTAGTATCAGGGCAGAATTCACCCCTCCACTTT. Encoded protein: CASSLVSGQNSPLHF.